This T cell receptor (beta chain) was found in a study of regulatory T cells in long-lasting Graves disease. Whole-study results and caveats: Persistent disease was associated with favored TRBV28 usage and with favored use of TRBJ1-2 and TRBJ2-5.

This clonotype was detected many times. Its specificity is not known. Building the TCR beta libraries relied on iRepertoire HTBI primers, and CDR3 regions underwent Arm-PCR. TCRdb redid the calling of the multiplex PCR reads with MiXCR, one entry per CDR3 protein. This table holds 400,000 to 500,000 distinct CDR3 sequences, roughly 21% found once. The CDR3 spans 15 residues. Germline CDR1 and CDR2: MDHEN and SYDVKM. V shed 6 bases and J shed 2 bases, with 16 bases lying between them. Time point in this sample: persistent/refractory GD, antithyroid drugs over 5 years with positive TRAb. PBMCs provided the RNA from which the TCR library was made. Graves' disease diagnoses used American Thyroid Association guidelines.

The chain combines TRBV28 with TRBJ1-1, with D possibly matching TRBD1 (5 bases). The sequencing used peripheral blood mononuclear cells (PBMCs), collected when the disease was refractory, from a patient treated with antithyroid drugs. The sequence derives from a female donor with Graves disease. In nucleotides, the CDR3 is TGTGCCAGCAGCCGCCTCCCGACAGTTAACACTGAAGCTTTCTTT. As protein: CASSRLPTVNTEAFF.